This T cell receptor beta chain is drawn from a study of T cell repertoires in cytomegalovirus infection. CDR3 length: 15 amino acids. Germline V lookup: CDR1 DFQATT, CDR2 SNEGSKA (reference sequence). Unmatched junction bases numbered 11, after V lost 3 bases and J lost 6 bases. One entry per CDR3 protein results from TCRdb running MiXCR on the reads. This repertoire shows tens of thousands of distinct CDR3 sequences, under 5% found once; its top ten account for roughly a fifth. The V and J genes are TRBV20-1 and TRBJ2-7; 10 bases agree with TRBD2. The sequencing input was PBMCs. The receptor comes from a human donor in good health (CMV status not recorded). Some clones in this sample may be carry-over from other donors' samples. The CDR3 nucleotides read TGCAGTGCTAGGGCGGGGCTAGCGGGAGTTCGCGAGCAGTACTTC. The encoded protein is CSARAGLAGVREQYF.